This entry features one T cell receptor beta chain sequence. No antigen is known for it. A few pembrolizumab responders had their TCRs sequenced. The data were produced by immunoSEQ multiplex PCR, yet TCRdb's version contains in-frame clones alone and is incomplete. Among 50,000 or so clones, 77% were seen once, and the ten largest hold more than 3%. The data stem from a study of PD-1 blockade in mismatch repair-deficient tumors. Study-wide context: Patients had 12 mismatch repair-deficient cancer types, all previously treated and progressing. Whole-study findings and limits: After pembrolizumab, tumor-resident clones rose rapidly, then generally contracted before radiologic responses.

The starting material was PBMCs, obtained before pembrolizumab treatment. This receptor was taken from an adult with mismatch repair-deficient cancer.

CDR3 residues: CASRESGGITGELFF. The CDR3 bases are TGTGCCAGCAGAGAATCGGGAGGGATCACCGGGGAGCTGTTTTTT. The chain recombines TRBV7-3 with TRBJ2-2, with 8 bases aligning to TRBD2. This CDR3 is built from 15 residues. Germline loops: CDR1 SGHTA, CDR2 FQGTGA. V was clipped by 6 bases and J by 4 bases; unmatched bases: 7.